This T cell receptor (beta chain) comes out of a study of blood T cell repertoires in COVID-19. Clones were sequenced by immunoSEQ multiplex PCR, and TCRdb holds only the in-frame ones, with some missing. The top ten clones hold approximately 9.9% of a sample with 150,000 to 200,000 clones, 70% to 90% of them seen once. Per the germline V gene, CDR1 is MNHEY and CDR2 is SMNVEV (reference sequence). This CDR3 contains 16 residues. V gave up 0 bases and J gave up 6 bases, with 15 bases separating them. The chain recombines TRBV27 with TRBJ1-5; D is possibly TRBD1 (5 bases). This clonotype was obtained from a human donor with active or convalescent COVID-19. The donor label of this sample is uncertain. Sequencing was performed on peripheral blood. The CDR3 sequence is CASSLSGEDLRQPQHF. The CDR3 region has the DNA TGTGCCAGCAGTTTATCAGGGGAAGATTTACGTCAGCCCCAGCATTTT.